This T cell receptor beta chain was recorded in a study of T cells after yellow fever vaccination. Study-level points and caveats: Contaminants from the bulk population, in the form of abundant clonotypes, could be found in FACS-sorted repertoires. Only a minor proportion of clonotypes was detected across both CD4 and CD8 compartments. Among primary-vaccination clones, most reappeared after the booster, at around 97% for CD4 and under 90% for CD8.

Turning to this clonotype: Antigen: not known.

In germline, CDR1 is MNHEY, CDR2 SMNVEV (reference sequence). Trimming took off 5 bases at V and 0 bases at J, with 14 bases between the two ends. The CDR3 sequence is 16 residues long. A 5'RACE template-switching step, the method used to make TCR cDNA, added a universal primer site and UMIs. One entry per CDR3 protein, called by TCRdb with MiXCR from the 5' RACE reads. The sample includes roughly 340,000 distinct CDR3 sequences, over 8% of them seen just once. The sequencing here drew on PBMCs, taken on the day of the first yellow fever vaccination. The J gene is TRBJ2-1, the V gene TRBV27; the D gene is possibly TRBD1 (5 bases). The receptor was derived from a young man who received the YFV17D yellow fever vaccine. The CDR3 DNA is TGTGCCAGCAGTGACAACCGACAGTACTCCTACAATGAGCAGTTCTTC. This sequence encodes CASSDNRQYSYNEQFF.